Listed here are 13 T cell receptor beta chains from one sample, sequenced in a study of CD8+ T cells in alopecia areata. The treatment denotes: oral pan-JAK inhibitor, 5-10 mg twice daily. The sequencing template was cDNA reverse transcribed from extracted RNA. Sequencing used immunoSEQ multiplex PCR; TCRdb keeps in-frame clones, though not all of them. The table shows 95,000 to 100,000 clones, with more than 55% occurring only once. Sample: CD8+ T cells sorted from blood, taken at week 4, from a patient treated with tofacitinib. Receptors were obtained from a human donor with alopecia areata.

This clone was seen at least ten times. This chain uses TRBV5-1 with TRBJ2-5; 13 bases are shared with TRBD2. The CDR3 contains 15 residues. The ends lost 4 bases at V and 5 bases at J; junction bases unmatched: 5. Looked up from germline, CDR1 is SGHRS and CDR2 is YFSETQ. This CDR3 reads CASSVGLAGEETQYF. As DNA, the CDR3 is TGCGCCAGCAGCGTAGGACTAGCGGGAGAGGAGACCCAGTACTTC.

The chain employs TRBV27 and TRBJ2-5; unclear D gene. The CDR3 runs 12 residues. V lost 3 bases and J lost 4, with 6 bases in between. The germline V gene encodes CDR1 MNHEY and CDR2 SMNVEV (reference sequence). The CDR3 reads CASSFFGETQYF. The CDR3 DNA reads as TGTGCCAGCAGTTTCTTTGGAGAGACCCAGTACTTC.

CDR3 in amino acids: CAISSNTEAFF. The CDR3 nucleotides are TGTGCCATCAGTTCCAACACTGAAGCTTTCTTT. The chain has TRBV10-3 and TRBJ1-1; D gene unclear. There are 11 residues in the CDR3. Deletions cut 5 bases from V and 2 bases from J, with 3 bases between. The V gene's germline CDR1 is ENHRY and CDR2 SYGVKD.

This clone was recorded once. The chain couples TRBV30 to TRBJ2-4, with D unresolved. In germline, CDR1 is GTSNPN, CDR2 SVGIG (reference sequence). The length of the CDR3 is 12 residues. V lost 0 bases, J lost 8 bases, and 8 bases lay in between. The CDR3 coding sequence is TGTGCCTGGAGTGTACAAACGTACATTCAGTACTTC. Encoded protein: CAWSVQTYIQYF.

The chain uses TRBV5-6 and TRBJ2-7; 8 bases line up with TRBD2. Germline V lookup: CDR1 SGHDT, CDR2 YYEEEE. CDR3 length equals 14 residues. The trim removed 2 bases at V and 3 bases at J, leaving 4 bases unmatched. CDR3 bases: TGTGCCAGCAGCTTCGGTGCGGGGGGCTACGAGCAGTACTTC. It codes for CASSFGAGGYEQYF.

V and J are TRBV29-1 and TRBJ2-3; D is perhaps TRBD1 or TRBD2 (5 bases each). Trimming shortened V by 7 bases and J by 1 base, and 21 bases separated the two germline ends. The CDR3 length is 16 residues. CDR1 SQVTM and CDR2 ANQGSEA come from the germline V gene. CDR3 coding DNA: TGCAGCGCCACAGAGGGGTCTGGGTTCGGCACAGATACGCAGTATTTT. Translating gives CSATEGSGFGTDTQYF.

In regard to this clone: Relative to the germline gene, one junction end is altered; a read error may explain this. The chain is built from TRBV13 and TRBJ2-1; 7 bases map to TRBD1. Per the germline V gene, CDR1 is PRHDT and CDR2 is FYEKMQ (reference sequence). The CDR3 has 15 amino acids. CDR3 in DNA: TGTGCCAGCAGCATAGGCGACAGGGCATACAATGAGCAGTTCTTC. Protein: CASSIGDRAYNEQFF.

J is TRBJ1-2 and V is TRBV28; D gene ambiguous. Trimming cost V 6 bases and J 6 bases, with 14 bases left between them. Germline V CDR1 and CDR2: MDHEN, SYDVKM. CDR3 length: 13 residues. CDR3 loop: CASSLGGRNGYTF. The CDR3 coding sequence is TGTGCCAGCAGCCTTGGAGGGAGGAATGGCTACACCTTC.

This clone showed up just a few times. At one end, the junction sequence differs from germline, possibly due to a read error. This rearrangement joins TRBV30 to TRBJ1-2, with D possibly matching TRBD1 (5 bases). Germline V gives CDR1 GTSNPN, CDR2 SVGIG (reference sequence). CDR3 size: 11 residues. In DNA, the CDR3 is TGTGCCTGGAAAGGCCTTGCACCCGGGGGTTTC. Translation gives CAWKGLAPGGF.

This sequence joins TRBV9 and TRBJ1-6; TRBD1 aligns across 9 bases. Trimming at V came to 7 bases and at J to 10 bases, leaving 9 bases not matched to a gene. The CDR3 runs to 14 residues. The germline CDR1 and CDR2 sequences are SGDLS and YYNGEE. CDR3 loop: CASGKDRGSSPLHF. DNA for the CDR3: TGTGCCAGCGGTAAGGACAGGGGAAGCTCACCCCTCCACTTT.

On this clone: One junction end does not reproduce the germline sequence, and a read error may be involved. This rearrangement joins TRBV11-2 to TRBJ2-1; no reliable D call. Germline V gene data show CDR1 as SGHAT and CDR2 as FQNNGV. The CDR3 is 13 amino acids. CDR3 in DNA: TGCGCCAGCAGCCAAGATCCGGGCTTGGGGCAGTTCTTC. Protein: CASSQDPGLGQFF.

The chain is built from TRBV5-6 and TRBJ2-3, with D unclear. The CDR3 consists of 15 residues. Looked up from germline, CDR1 is SGHDT and CDR2 is YYEEEE. Deletions cut 0 bases from V and 6 bases from J, with 14 bases between. CDR3 sequence (DNA): TGTGCCAGCAGCTTGGCGAACAGCGCACGGGATACGCAGTATTTT. Translated, it gives CASSLANSARDTQYF.

The chain combines TRBV4-1 with TRBJ2-7; 8 bases align to TRBD1. Looked up from germline, CDR1 is MGHRA and CDR2 is YSYEKL. The J segment lost 2 bases and the V segment lost 6 bases, leaving 6 bases of the junction unmatched. The CDR3 contains 14 residues. In DNA form, the CDR3 reads TGCGCCAGCAGTTCCGGACAGGGCCCCTACGAGCAGTACTTC. Translated: CASSSGQGPYEQYF.